What follows are 22 T cell receptor beta chains derived from one specimen sequenced in a study of T cells in Graves' hyperthyroidism and ophthalmopathy (dated 2019 in TCRdb). The library was obtained by multiplex PCR. Reads for this sample came from an Illumina HiSeq 2000. Amplification of TCR beta CDR3 regions was carried out from RNA transcripts. The first round of RT-PCR for the TCR CDR3 was performed with the HTBI primer set and the Qiagen OneStep RT-PCR kit. TCRdb ran its own pipeline on the public reads, namely fastp trimming at Q25 and MiXCR clone calling, and kept in-frame beta chains. When rows share a CDR3 protein, they turn into one entry using the most common DNA and genes. For this sample the table gives hundreds of thousands of distinct CDR3 sequences, of which approximately 15% were detected only once. The top ten hold roughly a tenth of the sample. The material sequenced was blood. All receptors come from a woman between 18 and 29 years old with Graves' hyperthyroidism.

The V call is TRBV29-1, the J call TRBJ2-2; the match to TRBD2 covers 9 bases. After removal of 7 bases from V and 4 bases from J, the junction contained 16 bases not matched to a gene. Germline CDR1 reads SQVTM; CDR2 reads ANQGSEA. The CDR3 runs 17 residues. The CDR3 DNA follows: TGCAGCGGGGAGAGGCTAGCGGGAAGATTAGGCACCGGGGAGCTGTTTTTT. Protein: CSGERLAGRLGTGELFF.

The chain joins TRBV9 to TRBJ2-1, with D perhaps matching TRBD2 (5 bases). The germline V gene encodes CDR1 SGDLS and CDR2 YYNGEE. There are 13 residues in the CDR3. Trimming removed 4 bases at V and 10 bases at J, with 15 bases between. This CDR3 is CASSTSGGQEQFF. The CDR3 DNA sequence: TGTGCCAGCAGCACCTCAGGCGGGCAAGAGCAGTTCTTC.

J is TRBJ2-5 and V is TRBV7-9; D possibly uses TRBD1 or TRBD2 (6 bases each). Germline loops: CDR1 SEHNR, CDR2 FQNEAQ (reference sequence). The V end was cut by 4 bases, the J end by 3 bases, with 12 bases between. The CDR3 has 14 residues. This CDR3 reads CASSSRGLEETQYF. For the CDR3, the DNA is TGTGCCAGCAGCTCCCGGGGGCTAGAAGAGACCCAGTACTTC. Together with reference TRBV7-9 and TRBJ2-5, the CDR3 gives the full variable domain: DTGVSQNPRHKITKRGQNVTFRCDPISEHNRLYWYRQTLGQGPEFLTYFQNEAQLEKSRLLSDRFSAERPKGSFSTLEIQRTEQGDSAMYLCASSSRGLEETQYFGPGTRLLVL.

The CDR3 DNA reads TGCAGTGCCGGGCCCGGTGGCACAGATACGCAGTATTTT. Its protein is CSAGPGGTDTQYF. The V call is TRBV20-1, the J call TRBJ2-3; D not certain. The V end lost 6 bases, the J end lost 1 base, and 11 bases lay between the germline ends. From germline, CDR1 is DFQATT and CDR2 SNEGSKA (reference sequence). The CDR3 is 13 amino acids.

The J gene is TRBJ2-3, the V gene TRBV5-1; 10 nucleotides align to TRBD2. The J segment lost 2 bases and the V segment lost 4 bases, leaving 7 bases of the junction unmatched. Germline CDR1 and CDR2: SGHRS and YFSETQ. The CDR3 length is 16 residues. CDR3 nucleotide sequence: TGCGCCAGCAGCCTGGGACTAGCGCTAAACACAGATACGCAGTATTTT. Residues: CASSLGLALNTDTQYF.

This clonotype was seen at least ten times. The V gene is TRBV14, the J gene TRBJ2-3; the D is unclear. The CDR3 length is 17 residues. The germline V gene has CDR1 SGHDN and CDR2 FVKESK. The germline V and J ends were trimmed by 0 bases and 8 bases, with 21 bases remaining between them. DNA of the CDR3: TGTGCCAGCAGCCAAGATGAGGCAGCCCGAGATGCGAGTACGCAGTATTTT. Translated: CASSQDEAARDASTQYF.

The table lists this clonotype with many counts. The chain uses TRBV11-2 and TRBJ2-4; TRBD2 matches 14 bases. The CDR3 runs 17 residues. Germline CDR1 is SGHAT and CDR2 is FQNNGV. Unmatched junction bases numbered 9, after V lost 5 bases and J lost 6 bases. The CDR3 DNA follows: TGTGCCAGCAGCCAGGGACTAGCGGGAGAGTCCCGAAACATTCAGTACTTC. It specifies CASSQGLAGESRNIQYF.

The table lists this clonotype with many counts. The rearrangement uses TRBV5-1 and TRBJ2-5; 7 bases map to TRBD1. Trimming cost V 5 bases and J 1 base; bases outside gene matches: 5. The CDR3 contains 14 residues. Per the germline V gene, CDR1 is SGHRS and CDR2 is YFSETQ. The chain's CDR3 is CASSQGQSQETQYF. As DNA, the CDR3 is TGCGCCAGCAGTCAGGGACAGAGCCAAGAGACCCAGTACTTC.

This clonotype was found a few times. This sequence joins TRBV4-2 and TRBJ2-1; TRBD2 matches at 10 bases. The CDR3 extends over 16 amino acids. Germline V gene data show CDR1 as LGHNA and CDR2 as YNFKEQ. V trimming: 0 bases; J trimming: 4 bases; junction bases outside the gene matches: 3. The CDR3 DNA reads as TGTGCCAGCAGCCAAGAGTCTAGCGGGGGTTACAATGAGCAGTTCTTC. This gives the protein CASSQESSGGYNEQFF.

This clonotype has just a few counts. This chain uses TRBV20-1 with TRBJ2-6, with 12 bases that match TRBD2. The CDR3 extends over 17 amino acids. V gave up 6 bases and J gave up 2 bases; unmatched junction bases: 8. The germline gives CDR1 DFQATT, CDR2 SNEGSKA (reference sequence). The CDR3 bases are TGCAGTGCAAGCGGGACTAGCGGGCTCCCTGGGGCCAACGTCCTGACTTTC. Its translation: CSASGTSGLPGANVLTF.

This clonotype was found many times. The chain uses TRBV7-9 and TRBJ2-7; TRBD1 agrees at 10 bases. CDR3 size: 16 residues. CDR1 and CDR2 from the germline V gene are SEHNR and FQNEAQ (reference sequence). With V trimmed by 5 bases and J by 7 bases, 14 bases remained unmatched. The CDR3 DNA sequence: TGTGCCAGCAGCACCTTAACCGGGACAGGGGCTGGGGAGCAGTACTTC. It translates to CASSTLTGTGAGEQYF. Drawing the rest from reference TRBV7-9 and TRBJ2-7, the complete variable domain is DTGVSQNPRHKITKRGQNVTFRCDPISEHNRLYWYRQTLGQGPEFLTYFQNEAQLEKSRLLSDRFSAERPKGSFSTLEIQRTEQGDSAMYLCASSTLTGTGAGEQYFGPGTRLTVT.

The gene calls are TRBV27 and TRBJ1-6; TRBD1 agrees at 9 bases. The CDR3 spans 14 residues. Germline CDR1 and CDR2: MNHEY and SMNVEV (reference sequence). V shed 6 bases, J shed 10 bases, and the junction held 7 bases outside the gene matches. The CDR3 nucleotides read TGTGCCAGCAGCCGGGGACAGGGAATCTCACCCCTCCACTTT. It is translated as CASSRGQGISPLHF.

The V call is TRBV14, the J call TRBJ2-1, with D hard to call. The CDR3 spans 14 residues. V was trimmed by 0 bases and J by 10 bases, leaving 13 bases between them. CDR1 is SGHDN, CDR2 FVKESK, per germline. The CDR3 region has the DNA TGTGCCAGCAGCCAAGACCGAAAAAATACAGAGCAGTTCTTC. As protein: CASSQDRKNTEQFF. Based on the CDR3 plus reference TRBV14 and TRBJ2-1, the full variable domain is EAGVTQFPSHSVIEKGQTVTLRCDPISGHDNLYWYRRVMGKEIKFLLHFVKESKQDESGMPNNRFLAERTGGTYSTLKVQPAELEDSGVYFCASSQDRKNTEQFFGPGTRLTVL.

This clonotype has just a few counts. V and J are TRBV10-1 and TRBJ2-1; possibly TRBD2 for D (6 bases). Trimming stripped 4 bases from V and 12 bases from J, with 28 bases between. Germline V gives CDR1 WNHNN, CDR2 SYGVQD (reference sequence). The CDR3 is 17 residues long. CDR3: CASSASGATGGGGGQFF. DNA of the CDR3: TGCGCCAGCAGTGCATCGGGAGCGACGGGCGGCGGAGGAGGGCAGTTCTTC.

Many counts were recorded for this clonotype. The V and J genes are TRBV2 and TRBJ2-2, with 13 positions matching TRBD2. The CDR3 consists of 15 residues. Germline assignment: CDR1 SNHLY and CDR2 FYNNEI. The ends lost 6 bases at V and 7 bases at J; junction bases unmatched: 5. The CDR3 DNA reads TGTGCCAGCAGACGGACTAGCGGGAGTATCGGGGAGCTGTTTTTT. Amino acids: CASRRTSGSIGELFF.

The chain couples TRBV19 to TRBJ2-2; 8 nucleotides line up with TRBD1. Looked up from germline, CDR1 is LNHDA and CDR2 is SQIVND (reference sequence). The CDR3 extends over 17 amino acids. Unmatched junction bases numbered 14, after V lost 7 bases and J lost 4 bases. The CDR3 region has the DNA TGTGCCAGTACGGACAGGGCTTCCCCTTGGAGCACCGGGGAGCTGTTTTTT. It is translated as CASTDRASPWSTGELFF.

This clonotype has at least ten counts. This chain links TRBV7-2 with TRBJ2-1; D unresolved. Germline V gene sequence: CDR1 SGHTA, CDR2 FQGNSA. V was cut by 1 base and J by 7 bases, with 8 bases left in between. The CDR3 extends over 13 amino acids. This CDR3 reads CASSLDGRNEQFF. The CDR3 nucleotides are TGTGCCAGCAGCTTAGACGGCAGGAATGAGCAGTTCTTC.

The chain has TRBV29-1 and TRBJ2-4; D gene ambiguous. V was shortened by 6 bases and J by 5 bases, with 8 bases between the two germline ends. The CDR3 contains 11 residues. In germline, CDR1 is SQVTM, CDR2 ANQGSEA. CDR3 protein: CSVTSENIQYF. The CDR3 DNA is TGCAGCGTCACCTCCGAAAACATTCAGTACTTC.

This clonotype has a count of ten or more. This chain connects TRBV6-1 to TRBJ2-7; D may be TRBD1 (6 bases). CDR1 MNHNS and CDR2 SASEGT come from the germline V gene. The ends were cut back, 5 bases at V and 0 bases at J, with 11 bases in the middle. The CDR3 covers 14 residues. DNA of the CDR3: TGTGCCAGCAGTTCTGAGGGGGACTCCTACGAGCAGTACTTC. Residues: CASSSEGDSYEQYF.

The chain links TRBV27 to TRBJ1-2; TRBD1 matches at 8 bases. This CDR3 contains 15 residues. Germline trimming cut 3 bases from V and 8 bases from J; bases unmatched to any gene: 11. From germline, CDR1 is MNHEY and CDR2 SMNVEV (reference sequence). The CDR3 DNA is TGTGCCAGCAGTTTGGTGACAGGGGTCGTGGGCGGCTACACCTTC. This gives the protein CASSLVTGVVGGYTF.

This clonotype was observed a few times. V is TRBV20-1 and J is TRBJ2-7; 7 positions match TRBD2. In germline, CDR1 is DFQATT, CDR2 SNEGSKA (reference sequence). The CDR3 has 18 amino acids. Trimming took 5 bases from V and 0 from J; bases not matched to a gene: 19. CDR3 sequence: CSAEGLRKLAQSSYEQYF. In nucleotides, the CDR3 is TGCAGTGCTGAGGGCCTTCGCAAACTAGCGCAAAGCTCCTACGAGCAGTACTTC.

The chain is built from TRBV19 and TRBJ2-3; D might be TRBD1 or TRBD2, each matching 5 bases. The CDR3 is made up of 13 amino acids. Germline loops: CDR1 LNHDA, CDR2 SQIVND (reference sequence). V gave up 10 bases and J gave up 3 bases, with 14 bases separating them. Written as DNA, the CDR3 is TGTGCCACCCGGGGCGTTGGGACAGATACGCAGTATTTT. The encoded protein is CATRGVGTDTQYF.